What follows are 16 T cell receptor beta chains derived from one specimen sequenced in a study of post-analysis software for immune sequencing data. Study-wide findings and caveats: TRBV5-6, TRBV5-1 and TRBV20-1 belonged to a set of roughly 5 TRBV segments that were more frequent in patients than controls.

Tagging with unique molecular identifiers was a feature of the TCR beta cDNA libraries. A single record per CDR3 protein comes from TCRdb applying MiXCR to the PCR reads. The sample carries about 400,000 distinct CDR3 sequences, about a third recorded once. What these receptors recognize is not known. Sequenced input: blood. The receptors were sampled from a girl aged 10 to 17 with multiple sclerosis.

In its sample, this clonotype was seen a few times. The rearrangement uses TRBV6-2 or TRBV6-3 and TRBJ2-1; D may be TRBD2 (6 bases). V was clipped by 5 bases and J by 9 bases, with 14 bases between them. CDR1 and CDR2 from the germline V gene are MNHEY and SVGEGT. This CDR3 is 13 amino acids long. The CDR3 is CASSPPSVVEQFF. Here the CDR3 DNA reads TGTGCCAGCAGTCCCCCTAGCGTAGTTGAGCAGTTCTTC.

V and J are TRBV7-2 and TRBJ2-7, with TRBD1 as a possible D gene (6 bases). Germline V gene sequence: CDR1 SGHTA, CDR2 FQGNSA. V shed 4 bases and J shed 5 bases, with 12 bases lying between them. The CDR3 is 13 residues long. The chain's CDR3 is CASSSQGIDEQYF. The CDR3 region has the DNA TGTGCCAGCAGCTCACAGGGTATCGACGAGCAGTACTTC.

There are many counts of this clonotype. The chain uses TRBV4-2 and TRBJ2-1; D not resolved. The CDR3 extends over 14 amino acids. The V and J ends lost 0 bases and 3 bases respectively, with 6 bases between them. Per germline, CDR1 LGHNA and CDR2 YNFKEQ. CDR3 sequence (DNA): TGTGCCAGCAGCCAAGATCTAGGCTACAATGAGCAGTTCTTC. It encodes CASSQDLGYNEQFF.

In this sample, this clonotype turned up a few times. The chain recombines TRBV27 with TRBJ2-5; possible D gene TRBD1, 6 bases. The germline V and J ends were trimmed by 1 base and 4 bases, with 13 bases remaining between them. The germline gives CDR1 MNHEY, CDR2 SMNVEV (reference sequence). CDR3 size: 15 residues. The CDR3 DNA is TGTGCCAGCAGTTTATTACAGGGAGCCGGAGAGACCCAGTACTTC. Translation gives CASSLLQGAGETQYF.

The chain carries TRBV20-1 and TRBJ2-1; TRBD2 aligns across 9 bases. The V segment lost 0 bases and the J segment 2 bases; nucleotides outside the gene matches: 5. The CDR3 spans 16 residues. Per the germline V gene, CDR1 is DFQATT and CDR2 is SNEGSKA (reference sequence). The CDR3 coding sequence is TGCAGTGCTAGAGATCGACGACTAGCGGCCTACAATGAGCAGTTCTTC. Encoded protein: CSARDRRLAAYNEQFF.

The chain recombines TRBV6-5 with TRBJ2-1; 8 nucleotides line up with TRBD2. Germline CDR1 MNHEY, CDR2 SVGAGI. With V trimmed by 3 bases and J by 9 bases, 4 bases remained unmatched. The CDR3 runs 13 residues. The CDR3 is CASSYSGAGEQFF. CDR3 coding DNA: TGTGCCAGCAGTTATAGCGGGGCCGGTGAGCAGTTCTTC.

This clonotype was found a few times. The chain is built from TRBV12-3 or TRBV12-4 and TRBJ2-7; TRBD2 matches 10 bases. The CDR3 totals 15 residues. Trimming removed 2 bases from V and 2 bases from J; junction bases left unmatched: 3. This CDR3 reads CASSLTTSGPYEQYF. CDR3 in DNA: TGTGCCAGCAGTTTAACGACTAGCGGGCCCTACGAGCAGTACTTC.

This clonotype has a handful of counts. The chain recombines TRBV6-5 with TRBJ1-5; D gene uncertain. CDR1 MNHEY and CDR2 SVGAGI come from the germline V gene. Trimming shortened V by 6 bases and J by 5 bases, and 11 bases separated the two germline ends. The CDR3 extends over 13 amino acids. This chain's CDR3 is CASRLTPDQPQHF. CDR3 bases: TGTGCCAGCAGATTGACCCCCGATCAGCCCCAGCATTTT.

There are a few counts of this clonotype. The chain combines TRBV11-2 with TRBJ2-5; 7 bases agree with TRBD1. Germline V gene lookup returns CDR1 SGHAT and CDR2 FQNNGV. V lost 5 bases and J lost 1; bases outside the gene matches: 19. This CDR3 spans 19 amino acids. The CDR3 DNA sequence: TGTGCCAGCAGCGCTTACGTCCCGAGGGGGCGACTACCCCAAGAGACCCAGTACTTC. Residues: CASSAYVPRGRLPQETQYF.

The rearrangement uses TRBV4-1 and TRBJ2-1; D might be TRBD2 (6 bases). Trimming took 2 bases from V and 3 from J, leaving 14 bases between them. Germline V gene lookup returns CDR1 MGHRA and CDR2 YSYEKL. This CDR3 spans 16 amino acids. DNA of the CDR3: TGCGCCAGCAGCCAAACGTTTGGGGACTTCTACAATGAGCAGTTCTTC. It yields the protein CASSQTFGDFYNEQFF.

This clonotype was counted a few times. The rearrangement joins TRBV7-9 to TRBJ2-1; perhaps TRBD2 as D (6 bases). Germline V gene lookup returns CDR1 SEHNR and CDR2 FQNEAQ (reference sequence). The length of the CDR3 is 13 residues. Between the trimmed V and J ends, which lost 7 bases and 3 bases, there was a span of 10 bases. The CDR3 is CASNEGGYNEQFF. The CDR3 nucleotides are TGTGCCAGCAATGAGGGAGGCTACAATGAGCAGTTCTTC.

This clonotype was picked up a small number of times. The CDR3 coding sequence is TGCGCCAGCAGCCAAGCGCTTCTGGGGGCGAACATTCAGTACTTC. This encodes CASSQALLGANIQYF. The gene calls are TRBV4-3 and TRBJ2-4; a possible D gene is TRBD1 (6 bases). CDR1 is LGHNA, CDR2 YSLEER, per germline. The CDR3 contains 15 residues. V gave up 1 base and J gave up 7 bases, with 14 bases separating them.

This chain connects TRBV20-1 to TRBJ1-6; the D is unclear. The germline V and J ends were trimmed by 0 bases and 9 bases, with 12 bases remaining between them. The germline V gene has CDR1 DFQATT and CDR2 SNEGSKA (reference sequence). This CDR3 spans 14 amino acids. CDR3 nucleotide sequence: TGCAGTGCTAGAGAGGGCAGTGGGTTTTCACCCCTCCACTTT. It translates to CSAREGSGFSPLHF.

The chain carries TRBV13 and TRBJ2-5, with 8 bases identical to TRBD2. Germline V gene sequence: CDR1 PRHDT, CDR2 FYEKMQ (reference sequence). The junction had 8 bases not matched to a gene; V was cut back by 3 bases and J by 2 bases. The CDR3 length is 16 residues. The chain's CDR3 is CASSFGLAGEQETQYF. CDR3 coding DNA: TGTGCCAGCAGCTTCGGGCTAGCGGGCGAGCAAGAGACCCAGTACTTC.

In this sample, this clonotype turned up a few times. The V and J genes are TRBV7-2 and TRBJ1-5; a possible D gene is TRBD1 (6 bases). Looked up from germline, CDR1 is SGHTA and CDR2 is FQGNSA. V lost 1 base and J lost 4, with 14 bases in between. This CDR3 is 16 amino acids long. The CDR3 spells CASSLEWGAGNQPQHF. In nucleotides, the CDR3 is TGTGCCAGCAGCTTAGAATGGGGGGCTGGTAATCAGCCCCAGCATTTT.

This clonotype has only a few counts. This chain links TRBV2 with TRBJ2-7; D is unclear. Germline-derived CDR1 and CDR2 are SNHLY and FYNNEI. The V and J ends lost 8 bases and 5 bases respectively, with 7 bases between them. CDR3 size: 10 residues. In DNA, the CDR3 is TGTGCCAGCCGAAAGAACGAGCAGTACTTC. It is translated as CASRKNEQYF.